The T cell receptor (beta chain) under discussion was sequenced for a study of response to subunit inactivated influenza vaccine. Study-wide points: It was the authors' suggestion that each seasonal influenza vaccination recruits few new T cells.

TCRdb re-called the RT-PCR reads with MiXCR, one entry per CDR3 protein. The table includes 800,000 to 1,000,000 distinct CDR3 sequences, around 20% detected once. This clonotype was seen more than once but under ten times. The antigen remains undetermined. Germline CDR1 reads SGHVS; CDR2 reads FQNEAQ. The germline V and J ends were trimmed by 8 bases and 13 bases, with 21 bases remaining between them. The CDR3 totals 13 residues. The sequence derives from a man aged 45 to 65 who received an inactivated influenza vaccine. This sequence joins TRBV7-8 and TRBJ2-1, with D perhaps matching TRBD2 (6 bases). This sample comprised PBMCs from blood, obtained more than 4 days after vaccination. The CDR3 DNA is TGTGCCAGCCGCCGGGGGAGTCAGGGAAGACAGTTCTTC. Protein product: CASRRGSQGRQFF.